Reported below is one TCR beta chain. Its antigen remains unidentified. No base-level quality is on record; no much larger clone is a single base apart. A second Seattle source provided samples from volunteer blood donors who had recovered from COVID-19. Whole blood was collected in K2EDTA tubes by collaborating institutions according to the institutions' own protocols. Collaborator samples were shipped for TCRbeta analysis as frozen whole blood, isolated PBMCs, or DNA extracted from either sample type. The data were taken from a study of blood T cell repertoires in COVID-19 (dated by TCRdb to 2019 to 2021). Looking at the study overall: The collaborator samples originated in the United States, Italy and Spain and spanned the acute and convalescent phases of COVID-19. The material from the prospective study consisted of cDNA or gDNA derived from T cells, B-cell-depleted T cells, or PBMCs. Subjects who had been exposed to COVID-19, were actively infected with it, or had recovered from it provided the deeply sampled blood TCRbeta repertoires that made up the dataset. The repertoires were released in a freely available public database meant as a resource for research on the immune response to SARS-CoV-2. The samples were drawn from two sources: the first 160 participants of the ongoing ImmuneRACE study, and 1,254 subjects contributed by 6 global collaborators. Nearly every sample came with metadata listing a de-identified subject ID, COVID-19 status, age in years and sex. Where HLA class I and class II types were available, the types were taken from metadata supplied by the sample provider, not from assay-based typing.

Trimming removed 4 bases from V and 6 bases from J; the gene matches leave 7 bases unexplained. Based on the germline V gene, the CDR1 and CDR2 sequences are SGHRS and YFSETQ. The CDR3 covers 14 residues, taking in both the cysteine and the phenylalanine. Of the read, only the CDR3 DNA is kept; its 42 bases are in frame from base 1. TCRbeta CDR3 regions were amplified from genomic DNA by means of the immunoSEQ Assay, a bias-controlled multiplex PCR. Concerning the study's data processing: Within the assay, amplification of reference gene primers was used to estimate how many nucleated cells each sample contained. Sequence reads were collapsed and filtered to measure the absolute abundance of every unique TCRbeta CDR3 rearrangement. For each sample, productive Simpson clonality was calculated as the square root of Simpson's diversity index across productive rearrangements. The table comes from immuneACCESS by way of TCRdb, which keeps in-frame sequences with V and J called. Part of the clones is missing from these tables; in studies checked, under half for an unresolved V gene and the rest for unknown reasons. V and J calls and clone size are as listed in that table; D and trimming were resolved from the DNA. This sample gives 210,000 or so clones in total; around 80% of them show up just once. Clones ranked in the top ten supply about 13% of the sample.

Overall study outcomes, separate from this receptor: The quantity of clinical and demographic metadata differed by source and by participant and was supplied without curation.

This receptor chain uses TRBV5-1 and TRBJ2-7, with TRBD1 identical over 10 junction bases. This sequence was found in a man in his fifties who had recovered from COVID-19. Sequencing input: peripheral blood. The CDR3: CASSQRTGGIEQYF. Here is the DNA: TGCGCCAGCAGCCAGCGGACAGGGGGGATCGAGCAGTACTTC.